Listed below are T cell receptor beta chains from one sample, sequenced in a study of OX40 agonist ivuxolimab in advanced cancers. Assay used: immunoSEQ multiplex PCR; TCRdb lists only in-frame clones, some missing. The sample gives 65,000 to 95,000 clones, 84% of which show up once; 0.5% to 0.65% is in the top ten. The material sequenced was CD4+ or CD8+ T cells sorted from blood, taken in a trial of the OX40 agonist ivuxolimab. These receptors came from an adult with an advanced solid tumor such as melanoma, head and neck, liver or kidney cancer. Each CDR3 is given with its conserved first and last residue. Fields, in order: D gene, V gene, J gene, clone size, CDR3 DNA, CDR3 protein. D genes are given only for firm matches. The listing skips clone size in some rows; elsewhere it reads once, few, many or a size class.

TRBD1,TRBV2,TRBJ1-1,-,TGTGCCAGCAGTTACGACAGGGCGTGGGGTACTGAAGCTTTCTTT,CASSYDRAWGTEAFF
-,TRBV6-1,TRBJ2-1,-,TGTGCCAGCAGTTTGAGCACAAACTCCTACAATGAGCAGTTCTTC,CASSLSTNSYNEQFF
TRBD2,TRBV9,TRBJ2-3,-,TGTGCCAGCAGCGTAGATCCGGGGACTAGCGGGGGGGCAGATACGCAGTATTTT,CASSVDPGTSGGADTQYF
-,TRBV9,TRBJ2-2,-,TGTGCCAGTAAGAGGGACACCGGGGAGCTGTTTTTT,CASKRDTGELFF
TRBD1,TRBV27,TRBJ2-6,-,TGTGCCAGCAGTTTATTGGGACAGGGTGGGATAATTGGGGCCAACGTCCTGACTTTC,CASSLLGQGGIIGANVLTF
TRBD1,TRBV2,TRBJ2-7,-,TGTGCCGCAAGTATGGTACAGGGGCTCTCGACGCGCCAGTACTTC,CAASMVQGLSTRQYF
-,TRBV28,TRBJ2-6,-,TGTGCCAGCAGTTCGTCCTGGGGAACTGGGGCCAACGTCCTGACTTTC,CASSSSWGTGANVLTF
-,TRBV7-2,TRBJ2-7,-,TGTGCCAGCAGTTACACTTCCTCCTACGAGCAGTACTTC,CASSYTSSYEQYF
-,TRBV7-9,TRBJ1-4,-,TGTGCCAGCAGCTTAGTTTCCGGTAATGAAAAACTGTTTTTT,CASSLVSGNEKLFF
-,TRBV7-2,TRBJ1-4,-,TGTGCCAGCAGCTTTCAGGGGTCTAATGAAAAACTGTTTTTT,CASSFQGSNEKLFF
TRBD1,TRBV5-8,TRBJ2-2,-,TGTGCCAGCAGCACCGGACAGGGTCCCGGGGAGCTGTTTTTT,CASSTGQGPGELFF
-,TRBV7-9,TRBJ1-1,-,TGTGCCAGCAGCGCCTCCGTGAACACTGAAGCTTTCTTT,CASSASVNTEAFF
-,TRBV4-3,TRBJ1-1,-,TGCGCCAGCAGCCAAGTCGTCCGGCAGGAGGTCACTGAAGCTTTCTTT,CASSQVVRQEVTEAFF
TRBD1,TRBV10-3,TRBJ1-3,-,TGTGCCATCAGTGAAACAGGGGGCGGCGACACCATATATTTT,CAISETGGGDTIYF
TRBD2,TRBV4-1,TRBJ2-7,-,TGCGCCAGCAGCCAAGTAGGGAGCGGGGAAACCTACGAGCAGTACTTC,CASSQVGSGETYEQYF
TRBD2,TRBV7-2,TRBJ2-5,few,TGTGCCAGCAGCCGAGCGGGAGGGGGGGAGACCCAGTACTTC,CASSRAGGGETQYF
-,TRBV25-1,TRBJ2-5,-,TGTGCCAGCAGTGCTGGGACCGCGTTTGGGGAGACCCAGTACTTC,CASSAGTAFGETQYF
TRBD1,TRBV10-3,TRBJ1-1,-,TGTGCCATCAGAGATTCGACAGGGGGCACTGAAGCTTTCTTT,CAIRDSTGGTEAFF
TRBD1,TRBV9,TRBJ2-1,-,TGTGCCAGCAGCGTAGCTACCGGACAGGGGAGGAATGAGCAGTTCTTC,CASSVATGQGRNEQFF
TRBD1,TRBV2,TRBJ1-1,-,TGTGCCAGCAGTACAGGGGGAACTGAAGCTTTCTTT,CASSTGGTEAFF
-,TRBV28,TRBJ2-3,-,TGTGCCAGCAGATCTAGATCCCCCCGGGACCCCCAGGCCCCAGATACGCAGTATTTT,CASRSRSPRDPQAPDTQYF
-,TRBV29-1,TRBJ2-7,-,TGCAGCGTTAGAGAAAACTCCTACGAGCAGTACTTC,CSVRENSYEQYF
TRBD1,TRBV27,TRBJ1-2,once,TGTGCCAGCAGTTTTAGGGACAGCGGAGCTTATGGCTACACCTTC,CASSFRDSGAYGYTF
TRBD1,TRBV5-1,TRBJ2-3,-,TGCGCCAGCAGCTTGGGTTTGGGCCAGGGGGCAGATACGCAGTATTTT,CASSLGLGQGADTQYF